The sample holds a few counts of the clone carrying this TCR beta chain. No antigen is known for it. A single record per CDR3 protein comes from TCRdb applying MiXCR to the RT-PCR reads. The sample includes 600,000 to 700,000 distinct CDR3 sequences, 14% of them seen just once. This entry comes from a study of response to subunit inactivated influenza vaccine. Findings of the study overall: With each seasonal influenza vaccination, the authors suggested, few new T cells are recruited.

The germline gives CDR1 MDHEN, CDR2 SYDVKM. With V trimmed by 5 bases and J by 3 bases, 7 bases remained unmatched. The CDR3 has 14 residues. This receptor was identified in a man aged 45-65 years who received an inactivated influenza vaccine. The sequences come from PBMCs from blood, collected approximately 15 days before vaccination. V gene TRBV28 combines with J gene TRBJ2-7, with 7 bases fitting TRBD1. CDR3 in DNA: TGTGCCAGCAGTCCTGACAGGGTTTTCTACGAGCAGTACTTC. Protein product: CASSPDRVFYEQYF. The full variable domain, in which reference TRBV28 and TRBJ2-7 provide the parts outside the CDR3, is DVKVTQSSRYLVKRTGEKVFLECVQDMDHENMFWYRQDPGLGLRLIYFSYDVKMKEKGDIPEGYSVSREKKERFSLILESASTNQTSMYLCASSPDRVFYEQYFGPGTRLTVT.